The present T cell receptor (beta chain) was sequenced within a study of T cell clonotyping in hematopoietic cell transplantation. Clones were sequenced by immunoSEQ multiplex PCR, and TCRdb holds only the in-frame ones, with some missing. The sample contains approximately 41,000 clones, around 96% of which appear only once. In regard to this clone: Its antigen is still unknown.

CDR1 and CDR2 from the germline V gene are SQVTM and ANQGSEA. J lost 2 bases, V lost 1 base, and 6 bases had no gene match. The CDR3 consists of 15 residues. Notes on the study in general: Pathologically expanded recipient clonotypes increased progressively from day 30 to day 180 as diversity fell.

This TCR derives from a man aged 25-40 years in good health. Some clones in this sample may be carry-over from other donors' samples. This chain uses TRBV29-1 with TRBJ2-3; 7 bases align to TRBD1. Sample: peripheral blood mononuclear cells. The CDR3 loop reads CSVEGPGQTTDTQYF. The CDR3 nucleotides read TGCAGCGTTGAAGGCCCGGGACAGACCACAGATACGCAGTATTTT.